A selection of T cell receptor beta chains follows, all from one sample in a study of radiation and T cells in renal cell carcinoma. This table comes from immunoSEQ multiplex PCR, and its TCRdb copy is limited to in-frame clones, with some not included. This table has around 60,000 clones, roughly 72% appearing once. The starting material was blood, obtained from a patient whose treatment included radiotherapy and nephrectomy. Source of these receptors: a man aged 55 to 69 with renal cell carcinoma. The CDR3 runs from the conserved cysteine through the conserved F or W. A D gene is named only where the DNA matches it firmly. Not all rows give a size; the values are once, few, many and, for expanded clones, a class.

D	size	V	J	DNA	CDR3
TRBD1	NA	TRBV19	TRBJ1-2	TGTGCCAGTAGTCCCTCGGGACAGGTCGTATTAGGCTACACCTTC	CASSPSGQVVLGYTF
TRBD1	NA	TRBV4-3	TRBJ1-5	TGCGCCAGCAGCCAGACAGGGGCGGTAGGGCAGCCCCAGCATTTT	CASSQTGAVGQPQHF
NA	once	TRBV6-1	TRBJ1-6	TGTGCCAGCAGTGAAGCGAGGGCAGGGGATTATAATTCACCCCTCCACTTT	CASSEARAGDYNSPLHF
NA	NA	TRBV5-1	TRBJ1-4	TGCGCCAGCAGCGTAGGAGAGAATGAAAAACTGTTTTTT	CASSVGENEKLFF
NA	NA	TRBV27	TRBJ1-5	TGTGCCAGCAGTTTTAGAACTGGGCCCCAGCATTTT	CASSFRTGPQHF
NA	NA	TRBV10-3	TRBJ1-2	TGTGCCATCAGTGAGTCAGGTTTTGGCTACACCTTC	CAISESGFGYTF
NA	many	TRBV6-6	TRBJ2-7	TGTGCCAGCAGTTCCACGGGACACTCGCAGGACGAGCAGTACTTC	CASSSTGHSQDEQYF
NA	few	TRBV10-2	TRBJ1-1	TGCGCCAGCAGTTTTTCAGGGGTCACTGAAGCTTTCTTT	CASSFSGVTEAFF
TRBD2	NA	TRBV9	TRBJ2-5	TGTGCCAGCAGCGTTTCGGGACTAGCGGCCCAAGAGACCCAGTACTTC	CASSVSGLAAQETQYF
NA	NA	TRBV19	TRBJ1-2	TGTGCCAGTAGCCGACCCCCTATTAACTATGGCTACACCTTC	CASSRPPINYGYTF
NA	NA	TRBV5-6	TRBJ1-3	TGTGCCAGCAGCTTGGGACCCTTCGGGGGGGGAAACACCATATATTTT	CASSLGPFGGGNTIYF
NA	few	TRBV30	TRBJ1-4	TGTGCCTGGAGTGTAGGGGGGGAGAGTGAAAAACTGTTTTTT	CAWSVGGESEKLFF
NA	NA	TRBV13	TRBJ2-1	TGTGCCAGCAGCGACCGGGACGTCTCCTACAATGAGCAGTTCTTC	CASSDRDVSYNEQFF
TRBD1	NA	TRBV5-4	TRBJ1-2	TGTGCCAGCAGCTTGGCTGGGGGACAGATCTATGGCTACACCTTC	CASSLAGGQIYGYTF
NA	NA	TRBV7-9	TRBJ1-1	TGTGCCAGCAGCTTAGTGGCAGACACTGAAGCTTTCTTT	CASSLVADTEAFF
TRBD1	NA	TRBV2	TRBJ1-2	TGTGCCAGCAGACTGGGGACAGGCTATGGCTACACCTTC	CASRLGTGYGYTF
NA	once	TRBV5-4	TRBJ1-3	TGTGCCAGCAGCTTCGGGGGTACCGGAAACACCATATATTTT	CASSFGGTGNTIYF
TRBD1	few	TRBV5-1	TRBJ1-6	TGCGCCAGCAGCTTGGAGGGACAGCCTATTCACCCCCTCCACTTT	CASSLEGQPIHPLHF
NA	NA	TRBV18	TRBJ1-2	TGTGCCAGCTCCCGGACAGAAAATAACTATGGCTACACCTTC	CASSRTENNYGYTF
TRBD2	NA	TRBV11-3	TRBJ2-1	TGTGCCAGCAGCTTAGTGGCTAGCGGGATCAATGAGCAGTTCTTC	CASSLVASGINEQFF
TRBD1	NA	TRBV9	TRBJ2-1	TGTGCCAGCAGCGCTAGACAGGGGGCATTCATTAATGAGCAGTTCTTC	CASSARQGAFINEQFF
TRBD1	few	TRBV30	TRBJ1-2	TGTGCCTGGAGTGTAGGGACAGGTCGGTTCTTC	CAWSVGTGRFF
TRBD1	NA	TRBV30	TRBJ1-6	TGTGCCTGGAGAGGACAGGGGGCAGGTTCACCCCTCCACTTT	CAWRGQGAGSPLHF
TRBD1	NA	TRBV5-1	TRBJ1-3	TGCGCCAGCAGCTTGGCTCCAGGGGGAAGTGGAAACACCATATATTTT	CASSLAPGGSGNTIYF
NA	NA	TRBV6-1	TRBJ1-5	TGTGCCAGCAGTGAAGACAGGGAGGTACCCCAGCATTTT	CASSEDREVPQHF
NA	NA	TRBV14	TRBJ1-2	TGTGCCAGCAGCCAAGATCTGGAACCTTATGGCTACACCTTC	CASSQDLEPYGYTF
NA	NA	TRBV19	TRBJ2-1	TGTGCCAGTAGTATACCGGGTGCCCCGGGGATGTTCTTC	CASSIPGAPGMFF
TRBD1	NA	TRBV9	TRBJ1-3	TGTGCCAGCAGCGTAGCACAGGGGGGGGCAAACACCATATATTTT	CASSVAQGGANTIYF
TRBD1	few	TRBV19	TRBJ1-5	TGTGCCAGTAGTATCGGACAGGGGAGCAATCAGCCCCAGCATTTT	CASSIGQGSNQPQHF
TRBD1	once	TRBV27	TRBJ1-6	TGTGCCAGCGGTTGGACAGGGAATAATTCACCCCTCCACTTT	CASGWTGNNSPLHF
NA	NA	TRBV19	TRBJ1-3	TGTGCCAGTAACCCGACTGCTGGTTCTGGAAACACCATATATTTT	CASNPTAGSGNTIYF
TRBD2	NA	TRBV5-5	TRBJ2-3	TGTGCCAGCAGCTTGGACGGGACTAGCGCAGATACGCAGTATTTT	CASSLDGTSADTQYF
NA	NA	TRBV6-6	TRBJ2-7	TGTGCCACTGCCAGGGAGCTATACGAGCAGTACTTC	CATARELYEQYF
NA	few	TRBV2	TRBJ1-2	TGTGCCAGCAGTGAAGGCAGATGGAGCTATGGCTACACCTTC	CASSEGRWSYGYTF
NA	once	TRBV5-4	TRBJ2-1	TGTGCCAGCAGCTTGACCGGGCAGCTGGTCTCCTACAATGAGCAGTTCTTC	CASSLTGQLVSYNEQFF
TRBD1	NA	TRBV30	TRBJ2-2	TGTGCCTGGAGGGGCCAGGACAGGCCGGGCACCGGGGAGCTGTTTTTT	CAWRGQDRPGTGELFF
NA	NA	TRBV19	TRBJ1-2	TGTGCCAGTAGTCTAACAGCGTACTATGGCTACACCTTC	CASSLTAYYGYTF
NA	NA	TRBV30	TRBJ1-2	TGTGCCTGGAGTGTAGCCCCGGTTCGTGGCTACACCTTC	CAWSVAPVRGYTF
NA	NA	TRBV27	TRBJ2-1	TGTGCCAGCAGTTCCGGGGCGACCTACAATGAGCAGTTCTTC	CASSSGATYNEQFF
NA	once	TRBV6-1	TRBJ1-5	TGTGCCAGCAGTAGACGGGACGGCGATCAGCCCCAGCATTTT	CASSRRDGDQPQHF
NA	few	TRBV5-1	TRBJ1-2	TGCGCCAGCAGACTCGACAGTGAGTATGGCTACACCTTC	CASRLDSEYGYTF
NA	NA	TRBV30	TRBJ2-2	TGTGCCGAAGGGGACCAAACCGGGGAGCTGTTTTTT	CAEGDQTGELFF
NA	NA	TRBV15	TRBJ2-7	TGTGCCACCAGCAGCGGGGGGACAGGACTCCGCGAGCAGTACTTC	CATSSGGTGLREQYF
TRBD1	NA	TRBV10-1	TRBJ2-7	TGCGCCAGCAGTGAGGACCCAGGGGGCGTCAAACCCCACGAGCAGTACTTC	CASSEDPGGVKPHEQYF
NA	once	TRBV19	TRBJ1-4	TGTGCCAGTAGTAACGGAGCAACTAATGAAAAACTGTTTTTT	CASSNGATNEKLFF
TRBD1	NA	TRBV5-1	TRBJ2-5	TGCGCCAGCAGCTCCCGGACAGGTCAAGAGACCCAGTACTTC	CASSSRTGQETQYF
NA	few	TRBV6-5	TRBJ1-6	TGTGCCAGCAGTAAGACAGAGCCTTATAATTCACCCCTCCACTTT	CASSKTEPYNSPLHF
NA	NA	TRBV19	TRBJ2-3	TGTGCCAGTAGAGGAGGGATGGTAGATACGCAGTATTTT	CASRGGMVDTQYF
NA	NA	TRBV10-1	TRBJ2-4	TGCGCCAGCAGTGAAACAGGCAGTCAGGACATTCAGTACTTC	CASSETGSQDIQYF
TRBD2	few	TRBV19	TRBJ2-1	TGTGCCAGTAGTATAGATGGCGGGGGGCCGAGCTCCTACAATGAGCAGTTCTTC	CASSIDGGGPSSYNEQFF